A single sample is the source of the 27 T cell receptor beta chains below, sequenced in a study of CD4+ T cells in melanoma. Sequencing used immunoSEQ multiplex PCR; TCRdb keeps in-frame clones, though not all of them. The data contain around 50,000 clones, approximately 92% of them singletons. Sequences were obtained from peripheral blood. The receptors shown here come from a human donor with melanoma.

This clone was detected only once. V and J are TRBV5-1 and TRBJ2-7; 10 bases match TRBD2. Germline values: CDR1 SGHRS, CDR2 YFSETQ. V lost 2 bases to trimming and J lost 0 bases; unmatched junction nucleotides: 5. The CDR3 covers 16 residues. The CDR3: CASSFLAGGRSYEQYF. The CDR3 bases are TGCGCCAGCAGCTTTTTAGCGGGGGGCCGCTCCTACGAGCAGTACTTC.

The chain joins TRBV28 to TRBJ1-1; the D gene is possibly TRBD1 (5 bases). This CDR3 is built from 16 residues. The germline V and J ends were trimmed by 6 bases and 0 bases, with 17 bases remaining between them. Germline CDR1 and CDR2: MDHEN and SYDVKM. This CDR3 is CASREGNGVMNTEAFF. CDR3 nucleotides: TGTGCCAGCAGGGAGGGGAATGGAGTTATGAACACTGAAGCTTTCTTT.

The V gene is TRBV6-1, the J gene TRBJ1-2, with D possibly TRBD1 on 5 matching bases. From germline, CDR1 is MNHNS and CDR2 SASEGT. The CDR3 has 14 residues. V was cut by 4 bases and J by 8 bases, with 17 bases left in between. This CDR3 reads CASSAGSDKVGYTF. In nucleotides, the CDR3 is TGTGCCAGCAGTGCCGGGTCGGACAAGGTCGGCTACACCTTC.

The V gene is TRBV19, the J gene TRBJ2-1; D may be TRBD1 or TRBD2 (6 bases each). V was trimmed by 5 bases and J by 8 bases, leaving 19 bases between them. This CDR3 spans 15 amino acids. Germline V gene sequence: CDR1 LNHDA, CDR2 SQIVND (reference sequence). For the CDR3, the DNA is TGTGCCAGTAGTCCTGGGACACCGGGAGATCATGAGCAGTTCTTC. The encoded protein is CASSPGTPGDHEQFF.

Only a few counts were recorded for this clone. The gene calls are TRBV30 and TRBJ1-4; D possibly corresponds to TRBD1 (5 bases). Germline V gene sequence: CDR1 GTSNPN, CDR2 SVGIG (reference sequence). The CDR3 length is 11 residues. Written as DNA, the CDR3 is TGTGTCCAGTGGGACAATGAAAAACTGTTTTTT. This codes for CVQWDNEKLFF.

The CDR3 loop reads CASTQSQGNTIYF. The CDR3 coding sequence is TGTGCCAGTACCCAAAGCCAGGGGAACACCATATATTTT. V usage is TRBV19 and J usage is TRBJ1-3; the D gene is possibly TRBD1 (6 bases). The V gene lost 7 bases and the J gene lost 7 bases, with 14 bases spanning the gap. This CDR3 comprises 13 residues. Germline loops: CDR1 LNHDA, CDR2 SQIVND (reference sequence).

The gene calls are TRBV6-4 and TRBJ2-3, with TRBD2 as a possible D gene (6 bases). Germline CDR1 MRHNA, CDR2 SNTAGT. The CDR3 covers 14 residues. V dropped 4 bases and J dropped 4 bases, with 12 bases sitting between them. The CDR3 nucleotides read TGTGCCAGCAGTGTCAACGCGGGGTCAGATACGCAGTATTTT. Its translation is CASSVNAGSDTQYF.

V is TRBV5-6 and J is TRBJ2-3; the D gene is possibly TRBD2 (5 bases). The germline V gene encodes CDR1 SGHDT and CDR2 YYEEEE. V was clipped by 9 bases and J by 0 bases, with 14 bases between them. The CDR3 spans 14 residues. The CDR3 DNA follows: TGTGCCACACAGAGGACTCCTAGCACAGATACGCAGTATTTT. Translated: CATQRTPSTDTQYF.

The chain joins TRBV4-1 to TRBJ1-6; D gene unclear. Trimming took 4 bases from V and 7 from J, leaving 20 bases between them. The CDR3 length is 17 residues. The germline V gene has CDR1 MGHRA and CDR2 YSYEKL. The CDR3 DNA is TGCGCCAGCAGCCTGGTAGAGGAAGCTGTCCTAAATTCACCCCTCCACTTT. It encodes CASSLVEEAVLNSPLHF.

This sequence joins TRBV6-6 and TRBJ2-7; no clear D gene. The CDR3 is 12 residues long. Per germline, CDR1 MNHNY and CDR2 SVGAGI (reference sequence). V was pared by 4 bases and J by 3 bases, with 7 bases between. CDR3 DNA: TGTGCCAGCAGTTGGATCCTCTACGAGCAGTACTTC. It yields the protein CASSWILYEQYF.

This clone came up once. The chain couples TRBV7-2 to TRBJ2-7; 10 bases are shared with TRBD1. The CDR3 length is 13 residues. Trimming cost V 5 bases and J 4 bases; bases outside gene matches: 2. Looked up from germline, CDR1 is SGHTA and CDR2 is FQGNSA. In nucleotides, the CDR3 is TGTGCCAGCAGCCCGGGACAGGGGTACGAGCAGTACTTC. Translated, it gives CASSPGQGYEQYF.

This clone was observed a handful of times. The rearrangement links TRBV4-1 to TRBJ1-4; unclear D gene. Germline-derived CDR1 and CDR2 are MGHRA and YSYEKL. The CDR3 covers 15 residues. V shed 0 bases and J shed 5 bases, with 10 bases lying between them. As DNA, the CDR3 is TGCGCCAGCAGCCAAGAGTGGACGGAGAATGAAAAACTGTTTTTT. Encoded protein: CASSQEWTENEKLFF.

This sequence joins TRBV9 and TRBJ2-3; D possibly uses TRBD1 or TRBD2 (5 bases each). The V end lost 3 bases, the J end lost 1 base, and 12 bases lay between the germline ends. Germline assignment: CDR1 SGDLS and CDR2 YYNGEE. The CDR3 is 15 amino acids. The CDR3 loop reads CASSADLGGTDTQYF. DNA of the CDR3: TGTGCCAGCAGCGCAGACCTGGGGGGCACAGATACGCAGTATTTT.

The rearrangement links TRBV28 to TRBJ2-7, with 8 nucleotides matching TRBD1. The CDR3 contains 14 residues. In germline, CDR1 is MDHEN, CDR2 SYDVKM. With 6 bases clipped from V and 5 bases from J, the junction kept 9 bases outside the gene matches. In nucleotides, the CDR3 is TGTGCCAGCAGCTTGACAGGGGTTTCCGACGAGCAGTACTTC. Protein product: CASSLTGVSDEQYF.

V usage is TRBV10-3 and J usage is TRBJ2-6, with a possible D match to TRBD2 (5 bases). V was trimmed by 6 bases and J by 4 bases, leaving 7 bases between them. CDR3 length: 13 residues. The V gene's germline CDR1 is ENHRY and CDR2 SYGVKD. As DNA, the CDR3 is TGTGCCATCAGCTCGGGAGGGGCCAACGTCCTGACTTTC. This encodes CAISSGGANVLTF.

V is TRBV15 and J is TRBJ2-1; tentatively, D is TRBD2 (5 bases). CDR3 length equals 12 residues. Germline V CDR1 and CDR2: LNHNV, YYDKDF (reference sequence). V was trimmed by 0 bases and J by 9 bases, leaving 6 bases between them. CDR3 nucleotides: TGTGCCACCAGCAGAGATCGGGGTGAGCAGTTCTTC. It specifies CATSRDRGEQFF. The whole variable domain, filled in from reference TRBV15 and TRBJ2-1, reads DAMVIQNPRYQVTQFGKPVTLSCSQTLNHNVMYWYQQKSSQAPKLLFHYYDKDFNNEADTPDNFQSRRPNTSFCFLDIRSPGLGDTAMYLCATSRDRGEQFFGPGTRLTVL.

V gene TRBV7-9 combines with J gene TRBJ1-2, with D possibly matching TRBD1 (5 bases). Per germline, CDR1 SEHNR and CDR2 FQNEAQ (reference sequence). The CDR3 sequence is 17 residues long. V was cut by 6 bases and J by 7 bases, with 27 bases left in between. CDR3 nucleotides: TGTGCCAGCAGACCCTCCGGGACTACAAGAGGAGGGGCTGGCTACACCTTC. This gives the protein CASRPSGTTRGGAGYTF.

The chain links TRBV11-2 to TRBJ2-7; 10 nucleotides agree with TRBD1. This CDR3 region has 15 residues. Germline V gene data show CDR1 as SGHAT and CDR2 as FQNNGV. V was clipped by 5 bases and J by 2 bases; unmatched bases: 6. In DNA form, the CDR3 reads TGTGCCAGCAGCCGGTACGGGACAGGGGCCTACGAGCAGTACTTC. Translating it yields CASSRYGTGAYEQYF. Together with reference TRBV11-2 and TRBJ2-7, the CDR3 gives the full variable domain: EAGVAQSPRYKIIEKRQSVAFWCNPISGHATLYWYQQILGQGPKLLIQFQNNGVVDDSQLPKDRFSAERLKGVDSTLKIQPAKLEDSAVYLCASSRYGTGAYEQYFGPGTRLTVT.

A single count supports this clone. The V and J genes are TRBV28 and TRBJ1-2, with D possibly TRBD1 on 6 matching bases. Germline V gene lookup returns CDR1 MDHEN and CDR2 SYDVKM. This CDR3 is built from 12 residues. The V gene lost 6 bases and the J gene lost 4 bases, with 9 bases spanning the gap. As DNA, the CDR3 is TGTGCCAGCAGCTCGGACAGCTATGGCTACACCTTC. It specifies CASSSDSYGYTF.

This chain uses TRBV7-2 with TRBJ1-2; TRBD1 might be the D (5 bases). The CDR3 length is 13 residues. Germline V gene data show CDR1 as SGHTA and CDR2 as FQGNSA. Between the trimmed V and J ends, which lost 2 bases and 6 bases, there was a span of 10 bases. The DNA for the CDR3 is TGTGCCAGCAGCTTAATGTTGGGGGATGGCTACACCTTC. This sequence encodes CASSLMLGDGYTF.

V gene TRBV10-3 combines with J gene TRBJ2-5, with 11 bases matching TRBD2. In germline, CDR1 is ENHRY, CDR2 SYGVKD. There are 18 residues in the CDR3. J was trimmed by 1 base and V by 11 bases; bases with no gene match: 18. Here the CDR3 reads CASGGRDTSGGLQETQYF. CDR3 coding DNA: TGTGCCTCGGGGGGCAGGGATACTAGCGGGGGACTCCAAGAGACCCAGTACTTC.

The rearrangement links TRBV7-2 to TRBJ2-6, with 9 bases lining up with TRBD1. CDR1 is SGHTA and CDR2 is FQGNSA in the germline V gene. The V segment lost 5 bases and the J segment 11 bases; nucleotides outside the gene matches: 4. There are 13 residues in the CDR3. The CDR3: CASSHRTGDVLTF. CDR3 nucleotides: TGTGCCAGCAGCCACCGGACAGGGGACGTCCTGACTTTC.

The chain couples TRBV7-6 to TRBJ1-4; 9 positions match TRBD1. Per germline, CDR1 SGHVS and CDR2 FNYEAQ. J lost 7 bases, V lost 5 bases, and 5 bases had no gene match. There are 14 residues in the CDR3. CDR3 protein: CASSITDRGEKLFF. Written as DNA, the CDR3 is TGTGCCAGCAGCATAACGGACAGGGGTGAAAAACTGTTTTTT.

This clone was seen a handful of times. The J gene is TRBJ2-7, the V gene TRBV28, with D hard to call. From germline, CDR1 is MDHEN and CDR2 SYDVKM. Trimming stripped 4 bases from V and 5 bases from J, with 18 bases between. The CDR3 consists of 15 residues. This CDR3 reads CASSSGSVGRDEQYF. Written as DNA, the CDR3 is TGTGCCAGCAGTTCCGGCTCAGTAGGAAGGGACGAGCAGTACTTC.

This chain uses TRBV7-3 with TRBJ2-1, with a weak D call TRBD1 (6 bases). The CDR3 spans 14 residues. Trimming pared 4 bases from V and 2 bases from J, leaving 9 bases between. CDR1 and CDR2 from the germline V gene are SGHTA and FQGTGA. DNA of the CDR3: TGTGCCAGCAGCTCCGCAGGGGCCTACAATGAGCAGTTCTTC. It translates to CASSSAGAYNEQFF.

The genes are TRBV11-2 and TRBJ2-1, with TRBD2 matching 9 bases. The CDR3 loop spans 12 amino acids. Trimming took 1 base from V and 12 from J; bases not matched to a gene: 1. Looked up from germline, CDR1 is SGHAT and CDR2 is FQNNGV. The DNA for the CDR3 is TGTGCCAGCAGCTTAGGGCGGGGGGGGCAGTTCTTC. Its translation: CASSLGRGGQFF.

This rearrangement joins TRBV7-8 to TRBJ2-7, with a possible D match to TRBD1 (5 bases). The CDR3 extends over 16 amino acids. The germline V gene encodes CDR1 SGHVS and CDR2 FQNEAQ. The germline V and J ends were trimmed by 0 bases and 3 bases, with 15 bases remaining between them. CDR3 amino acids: CASSLAVGGRDYEQYF. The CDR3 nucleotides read TGTGCCAGCAGCTTAGCGGTGGGCGGCAGGGACTACGAGCAGTACTTC.